This passage covers 18 T cell receptor beta chains from one sample sequenced in a study of identical twins. TCRdb reprocessed the 5' RACE reads via MiXCR and lists one record per CDR3 protein. The sample includes about 660,000 distinct CDR3 sequences, more than 6.5% of them seen just once. These data also formed part of another study, on yellow fever vaccine responses in identical twins.

Sequenced input: PBMCs. Receptors originate from a woman aged 18-35 years in good health.

On this clonotype itself: An end of the junction differs from the germline gene, which may be a read error. The rearrangement uses TRBV20-1 and TRBJ2-2, with 7 bases that match TRBD2. CDR3 length equals 16 residues. The germline V gene encodes CDR1 DFQATT and CDR2 SNEGSKA (reference sequence). CDR3 in DNA: TGCAGTGCCAGAGACACTAGCGTCGCCAACACCTGGGAGCTGTTTTTT. Translating gives CSARDTSVANTWELFF.

This clonotype turned up a few times. The genes are TRBV20-1 and TRBJ2-4, with D perhaps TRBD2 (6 bases). This CDR3 is built from 14 residues. The germline V gene has CDR1 DFQATT and CDR2 SNEGSKA (reference sequence). V lost 0 bases and J 7 bases, leaving 13 bases between the germline ends. CDR3 sequence (DNA): TGCAGTGCTAGAGATTCGGCGGGAAAGAACATTCAGTACTTC. Amino acids: CSARDSAGKNIQYF.

This chain joins TRBV7-8 and TRBJ1-1, with D maybe TRBD1 (6 bases). The germline V gene encodes CDR1 SGHVS and CDR2 FQNEAQ. The CDR3 spans 17 residues. V lost 1 base and J lost 4, with 19 bases in between. The CDR3 region has the DNA TGTGCCAGCAGCTTAGTCGGGCCTTCGGGCAGGGGCACTGAAGCTTTCTTT. Amino acids: CASSLVGPSGRGTEAFF. The entire variable domain, with the rest obtained from reference TRBV7-8 and TRBJ1-1, is as follows: GAGVSQSPRYKVAKRGQDVALRCDPISGHVSLFWYQQALGQGPEFLTYFQNEAQLDKSGLPSDRFFAERPEGSVSTLKIQRTQQEDSAVYLCASSLVGPSGRGTEAFFGQGTRLTVV.

This clonotype appeared a few times. This rearrangement joins TRBV3-1 to TRBJ2-3, with D perhaps matching TRBD1 or TRBD2 (5 bases each). The V gene's germline CDR1 is LGHDT and CDR2 YNNKEL (reference sequence). The CDR3 totals 13 residues. V lost 3 bases, J lost 3 bases, and 7 bases lay in between. In DNA, the CDR3 is TGTGCCAGCAGCCAGGGGACGACAGATACGCAGTATTTT. This encodes CASSQGTTDTQYF.

There are a few counts of this clonotype. The chain couples TRBV4-2 to TRBJ2-7; D ambiguous. The germline V and J ends were trimmed by 0 bases and 2 bases, with 8 bases remaining between them. The CDR3 has 14 residues. Germline assignment: CDR1 LGHNA and CDR2 YNFKEQ. The CDR3 DNA reads TGTGCCAGCAGCCAAGAAAGTCGGCCCTACGAGCAGTACTTC. The encoded protein is CASSQESRPYEQYF.

The V and J genes are TRBV29-1 and TRBJ2-3; weak D call: TRBD2 (7 bases). V lost 4 bases to trimming and J lost 3 bases, with 23 bases between them. This CDR3 region has 17 residues. From germline, CDR1 is SQVTM and CDR2 ANQGSEA. In DNA, the CDR3 is TGCAGCGTTGCGGGGGGCAGGGGAGGATCCGTTACAGATACGCAGTATTTT. Translation gives CSVAGGRGGSVTDTQYF.

The chain employs TRBV9 and TRBJ2-1; TRBD2 might be the D (7 bases). CDR1 and CDR2 (germline): SGDLS, YYNGEE. The V gene lost 0 bases and the J gene lost 9 bases, with 19 bases spanning the gap. CDR3 length: 16 amino acids. The CDR3 reads CASSVDYGGGGTEQFF. CDR3 DNA: TGTGCCAGCAGCGTAGACTATGGGGGAGGGGGTACTGAGCAGTTCTTC.

The V and J genes are TRBV6-1 and TRBJ2-3; 7 bases agree with TRBD2. CDR1 is MNHNS and CDR2 is SASEGT in the germline V gene. This CDR3 region has 13 residues. The V segment lost 8 bases and the J segment 4 bases; nucleotides outside the gene matches: 6. This CDR3 reads CASGAGYSDTQYF. CDR3 DNA: TGTGCCAGCGGAGCGGGATATTCAGATACGCAGTATTTT.

CDR3 coding DNA: TGTGCCAGCAGTGATACCGCTTTTATTTTCCAGCCCCAGCATTTT. Translation gives CASSDTAFIFQPQHF. The gene calls are TRBV2 and TRBJ1-5; D uncertain. Trimming pared 3 bases from V and 7 bases from J, leaving 16 bases between. The CDR3 extends over 15 amino acids. Looked up from germline, CDR1 is SNHLY and CDR2 is FYNNEI.

The chain recombines TRBV20-1 with TRBJ2-7; 8 bases are a match to TRBD1. The V and J ends lost 3 bases and 3 bases, in that order; junction bases with no gene match: 7. This CDR3 region has 14 residues. Germline V gene lookup returns CDR1 DFQATT and CDR2 SNEGSKA (reference sequence). For the CDR3, the DNA is TGCAGTGCTAGGGGGGACAGGACCTTCTACGAGCAGTACTTC. Translated, it gives CSARGDRTFYEQYF.

In this sample, this clonotype turned up many times. The genes are TRBV11-2 and TRBJ2-3, with 10 bases identical to TRBD2. The CDR3 sequence is 13 residues long. Germline V CDR1 and CDR2: SGHAT, FQNNGV. Trimming cost V 7 bases and J 11 bases; bases outside gene matches: 9. For the CDR3, the DNA is TGTGCCAGCACTAGCGGGGGATGGCTTGGGCAGTATTTT. It specifies CASTSGGWLGQYF.

The chain recombines TRBV6-2 or TRBV6-3 with TRBJ2-7; no clear D gene. Per the germline V gene, CDR1 is MNHEY and CDR2 is SVGEGT. The germline V and J ends were trimmed by 2 bases and 6 bases, with 11 bases remaining between them. The CDR3 has 13 amino acids. Written as DNA, the CDR3 is TGTGCCAGCAGTTACACCGGTCTCCTCGAGCAGTACTTC. Translating it yields CASSYTGLLEQYF.

The CDR3 coding sequence is TGCAGTGCTAGAGATCGGCGGGGAATGGACGAGCAGTACTTC. This gives the protein CSARDRRGMDEQYF. The chain couples TRBV20-1 to TRBJ2-7; D is possibly TRBD2 (6 bases). CDR1 and CDR2 (germline): DFQATT, SNEGSKA (reference sequence). The CDR3 runs to 14 residues. Trimming took off 0 bases at V and 5 bases at J, with 14 bases between the two ends.

In its sample, this clonotype ranks as medium-sized. J is TRBJ2-1 and V is TRBV4-3, with 9 nucleotides matching TRBD2. The CDR3 has 13 amino acids. The J segment lost 13 bases and the V segment lost 5 bases, leaving 9 bases of the junction unmatched. Per germline, CDR1 LGHNA and CDR2 YSLEER. DNA for the CDR3: TGCGCCAGCAGCTATACGGCCGGGACTAGCCAGTTCTTC. It encodes CASSYTAGTSQFF.

The V and J genes are TRBV6-2 or TRBV6-3 and TRBJ2-1, with a tentative D call TRBD2 (6 bases). V was pared by 3 bases and J by 4 bases, with 10 bases between. There are 14 residues in the CDR3. Per the germline V gene, CDR1 is MNHEY and CDR2 is SVGEGT. The CDR3 DNA follows: TGTGCCAGCAGTTATGGCGGGATATACAATGAGCAGTTCTTC. Its translation is CASSYGGIYNEQFF.

This clonotype was counted only a few times. The chain uses TRBV4-1 and TRBJ2-3; 11 bases line up with TRBD2. Germline CDR1 and CDR2: MGHRA and YSYEKL. J lost 2 bases, V lost 2 bases, and 18 bases had no gene match. This CDR3 region has 21 residues. CDR3 DNA sequence: TGCGCCAGCAGCCAATCGTCCTTTTCCGGGACTAGCGGACCGATCACAGATACGCAGTATTTT. Residues: CASSQSSFSGTSGPITDTQYF.

The genes are TRBV7-3 and TRBJ2-1; D may correspond to TRBD1 or TRBD2 (6 bases each). The V and J ends lost 1 base and 7 bases respectively, with 11 bases between them. This CDR3 is 14 amino acids long. Germline values: CDR1 SGHTA, CDR2 FQGTGA. The chain's CDR3 is CASSLMGGQNEQFF. DNA for the CDR3: TGTGCCAGCAGCTTAATGGGGGGCCAGAATGAGCAGTTCTTC.

This clonotype appeared a few times. The chain couples TRBV20-1 to TRBJ2-2; TRBD2 might be the D (5 bases). Germline CDR1 DFQATT, CDR2 SNEGSKA (reference sequence). The V and J ends lost 6 bases and 5 bases respectively, with 16 bases between them. This CDR3 is 14 amino acids long. CDR3: CSATSGAFTGELFF. The CDR3 nucleotides are TGCAGTGCCACGAGCGGAGCCTTTACCGGGGAGCTGTTTTTT.